Presented here are 32 T cell receptor beta chains from one specimen sequenced in a study of T cell clonotyping in hematopoietic cell transplantation. The method was immunoSEQ multiplex PCR; TCRdb's version includes in-frame clones alone and lacks a portion of them. The sample records 9,000 or so clones, about 79% being singletons. This specimen was peripheral blood mononuclear cells, taken 180 days after allogeneic stem cell transplant. The source is a female patient aged 50-59 years who had an allogeneic stem cell transplant from a related donor, so the T cells may come from the graft donor. Some clones in this sample may be carry-over from other donors' samples.

V and J are TRBV10-3 and TRBJ1-1; 10 bases fit TRBD1. This CDR3 is 13 amino acids long. V dropped 6 bases and J dropped 5; count of bases not matched to a gene: 3. The germline CDR1 and CDR2 sequences are ENHRY and SYGVKD. Written as DNA, the CDR3 is TGTGCCATCAGCGGGACAGGGGAGACTGAAGCTTTCTTT. Translation gives CAISGTGETEAFF.

The chain couples TRBV29-1 to TRBJ2-5; D is uncertain. Germline V gene data show CDR1 as SQVTM and CDR2 as ANQGSEA. Trimming pared 6 bases from V and 1 base from J, leaving 9 bases between. The length of the CDR3 is 12 residues. The CDR3, as DNA: TGCAGCGTAAGGCACTTCCAAGAGACCCAGTACTTC. Protein sequence: CSVRHFQETQYF.

This clone was recorded only once. This chain joins TRBV5-1 and TRBJ2-7, with D unclear. From germline, CDR1 is SGHRS and CDR2 YFSETQ. V shed 4 bases and J shed 0 bases, with 17 bases lying between them. This CDR3 comprises 16 residues. The CDR3 protein is CASSPKLDMHSYEQYF. The CDR3 DNA is TGCGCCAGCAGCCCTAAATTGGATATGCACTCCTACGAGCAGTACTTC.

The chain uses TRBV30 and TRBJ1-5, with TRBD1 identical over 8 bases. The CDR3 length is 13 residues. The V segment lost 3 bases and the J segment 4 bases; nucleotides outside the gene matches: 2. In germline, CDR1 is GTSNPN, CDR2 SVGIG (reference sequence). The CDR3 is CAWSGQGNQPQHF. The CDR3 bases are TGTGCCTGGAGCGGACAGGGTAATCAGCCCCAGCATTTT.

V is TRBV7-7 and J is TRBJ2-3, with 11 nucleotides matching TRBD2. This CDR3 has 16 amino acids. CDR1 and CDR2 (germline): SSHAT, FNYEAQ (reference sequence). With 5 bases clipped from V and 1 base from J, the junction kept 5 bases outside the gene matches. DNA for the CDR3: TGTGCCAGCAGCCTTCGTAGCGGGGGGGGCACAGATACGCAGTATTTT. Amino acid sequence: CASSLRSGGGTDTQYF.

As DNA, the CDR3 is TGTGCCTGGAGACCCAACACTGAAGCTTTCTTT. Translated: CAWRPNTEAFF. The gene calls are TRBV30 and TRBJ1-1; D unclear. The CDR3 runs 11 residues. Germline lookup yields CDR1 GTSNPN and CDR2 SVGIG (reference sequence). V was shortened by 3 bases and J by 2 bases, with 4 bases between the two germline ends.

The V gene is TRBV9, the J gene TRBJ2-2; 12 bases map to TRBD2. Germline V gene lookup returns CDR1 SGDLS and CDR2 YYNGEE. This CDR3 region has 15 residues. V shed 4 bases, J shed 8 bases, and the junction held 6 bases outside the gene matches. The CDR3 region has the DNA TGTGCCAGCAGCCGTGAGACTAGCGGGGGTGGGGAGCTGTTTTTT. Translating gives CASSRETSGGGELFF.

The J gene is TRBJ1-2, the V gene TRBV2, with a weak D call TRBD1 (5 bases). Trimming removed 7 bases at V and 7 bases at J, with 16 bases between. This CDR3 is 13 amino acids long. Per the germline V gene, CDR1 is SNHLY and CDR2 is FYNNEI. CDR3 DNA sequence: TGTGCCAGCAACAATGCAGGGAAAGGTGGCTACACCTTC. Translation gives CASNNAGKGGYTF.

This sequence joins TRBV7-3 and TRBJ2-2; 8 bases agree with TRBD1. The CDR3 runs to 14 residues. Germline lookup yields CDR1 SGHTA and CDR2 FQGTGA. Trimming cost V 2 bases and J 5 bases; bases outside gene matches: 1. This chain's CDR3 is CASSLRTGTGELFF. CDR3 DNA: TGTGCCAGCAGCTTACGGACAGGGACCGGGGAGCTGTTTTTT.

This chain uses TRBV4-3 with TRBJ1-5; D is possibly TRBD1 (5 bases). The germline CDR1 and CDR2 sequences are LGHNA and YSLEER. Trimming pared 0 bases from V and 6 bases from J, leaving 12 bases between. The CDR3 has 15 residues. Here the CDR3 DNA reads TGCGCCAGCAGCCAAGATCGCGGGGGTGGTCAGCCCCAGCATTTT. Translated, it gives CASSQDRGGGQPQHF.

This clone was seen once. The chain couples TRBV4-3 to TRBJ1-2; no firm D call. Trimming took off 1 base at V and 8 bases at J, with 14 bases between the two ends. Looked up from germline, CDR1 is LGHNA and CDR2 is YSLEER. This CDR3 is 14 amino acids long. In DNA form, the CDR3 reads TGCGCCAGCAGCCAAGGGCAGAGATATGGCGGCTACACCTTC. It encodes CASSQGQRYGGYTF.

V is TRBV6-1 and J is TRBJ2-2, with 11 bases identical to TRBD2. The length of the CDR3 is 18 residues. The germline gives CDR1 MNHNS, CDR2 SASEGT. Trimming cost V 3 bases and J 1 base; bases outside gene matches: 7. CDR3 coding DNA: TGTGCCAGCAGTGACCCCACTAGCGGGGGTTTGAACACCGGGGAGCTGTTTTTT. It specifies CASSDPTSGGLNTGELFF.

This chain connects TRBV7-9 to TRBJ2-5; 7 bases agree with TRBD2. This CDR3 comprises 15 residues. The ends lost 5 bases at V and 2 bases at J; junction bases unmatched: 8. The germline CDR1 and CDR2 sequences are SEHNR and FQNEAQ (reference sequence). Here the CDR3 reads CASSRPGLEQETQYF. In nucleotides, the CDR3 is TGTGCCAGCAGCCGACCCGGACTAGAACAAGAGACCCAGTACTTC.

V and J are TRBV9 and TRBJ2-2; D unclear. This CDR3 comprises 15 residues. The V and J ends lost 4 bases and 4 bases respectively, with 14 bases between them. Per the germline V gene, CDR1 is SGDLS and CDR2 is YYNGEE. CDR3 sequence (DNA): TGTGCCAGCAGCCCTCGGACGGATGTCACCGGGGAGCTGTTTTTT. Translation gives CASSPRTDVTGELFF.

V gene TRBV6-6 combines with J gene TRBJ2-5, with 7 bases aligning to TRBD1. The CDR3 spans 16 residues. With V trimmed by 2 bases and J by 0 bases, 6 bases remained unmatched. From germline, CDR1 is MNHNY and CDR2 SVGAGI (reference sequence). This chain's CDR3 is CASSYPGTANQETQYF. DNA for the CDR3: TGTGCCAGCAGTTACCCCGGGACAGCCAACCAAGAGACCCAGTACTTC.

V usage is TRBV19 and J usage is TRBJ1-2; D might be TRBD1 (5 bases). The CDR3 consists of 14 residues. CDR1 and CDR2 from the germline V gene are LNHDA and SQIVND (reference sequence). Trimming cost V 4 bases and J 6 bases, with 15 bases left between them. The DNA for the CDR3 is TGTGCCAGTAGTAGAGGGGCAGGGAGCCATGGCTACACCTTC. Protein: CASSRGAGSHGYTF.

This clone appeared a few times. The rearrangement links TRBV5-4 to TRBJ1-1; TRBD1 is a possible D gene (5 bases). The V gene lost 3 bases and the J gene lost 3 bases, with 15 bases spanning the gap. The CDR3 runs 15 residues. Germline values: CDR1 SGHNT, CDR2 YYREEE (reference sequence). The CDR3 protein is CASSYSRVGDTEAFF. In DNA, the CDR3 is TGTGCCAGCAGCTACTCCAGGGTTGGAGACACTGAAGCTTTCTTT.

The chain recombines TRBV30 with TRBJ2-5; TRBD1 matches 10 bases. The CDR3 is made up of 13 amino acids. Per the germline V gene, CDR1 is GTSNPN and CDR2 is SVGIG (reference sequence). V lost 3 bases to trimming and J lost 7 bases; unmatched junction nucleotides: 5. The DNA for the CDR3 is TGTGCCTGGAGCCGACAGGGGGCCGGGACCCAGTACTTC. Protein: CAWSRQGAGTQYF.

DNA of the CDR3: TGTGCCAGCACCGGGACAGCTCCGAACACCGGGGAGCTGTTTTTT. Its translation is CASTGTAPNTGELFF. The V gene is TRBV6-1, the J gene TRBJ2-2, with TRBD1 matching over 7 bases. The length of the CDR3 is 15 residues. The germline CDR1 and CDR2 sequences are MNHNS and SASEGT. V dropped 7 bases and J dropped 0; count of bases not matched to a gene: 5.

The chain combines TRBV7-9 with TRBJ1-5; D might be TRBD1 (5 bases). Germline CDR1 SEHNR, CDR2 FQNEAQ (reference sequence). The ends were cut back, 4 bases at V and 2 bases at J, with 15 bases in the middle. The CDR3 consists of 16 residues. This chain's CDR3 is CASSSIRGPGNQPQHF. For the CDR3, the DNA is TGTGCCAGCAGCTCTATAAGGGGACCAGGCAATCAGCCCCAGCATTTT.

In this sample, this clone turned up once. V is TRBV11-3 and J is TRBJ2-5; 9 bases align to TRBD1. This CDR3 is 14 amino acids long. Losses at the gene ends were 1 base for V and 5 bases for J; bases not matched to a gene: 2. CDR1 and CDR2 (germline): SGHNT, YENEEA. The DNA for the CDR3 is TGTGCCAGCAGCTTAGTCGGGACAGGGGAGACCCAGTACTTC. This encodes CASSLVGTGETQYF. The variable domain in full, completed from reference TRBV11-3 and TRBJ2-5, reads EAGVVQSPRYKIIEKKQPVAFWCNPISGHNTLYWYLQNLGQGPELLIRYENEEAVDDSQLPKDRFSAERLKGVDSTLKIQPAELGDSAVYLCASSLVGTGETQYFGPGTRLLVL.

The chain has TRBV6-6 and TRBJ2-6; tentatively, D is TRBD2 (5 bases). Per the germline V gene, CDR1 is MNHNY and CDR2 is SVGAGI (reference sequence). V lost 5 bases, J lost 0 bases, and 11 bases lay in between. The CDR3 runs to 16 residues. CDR3 sequence reads: CASSTRGSSGANVLTF. The CDR3 DNA follows: TGTGCCAGCAGTACCCGAGGGAGCTCTGGGGCCAACGTCCTGACTTTC.

This chain links TRBV4-3 with TRBJ2-7; 9 bases match TRBD2. J was trimmed by 3 bases and V by 2 bases; bases with no gene match: 5. The germline gives CDR1 LGHNA, CDR2 YSLEER. The CDR3 covers 15 residues. CDR3 region: CASSQPTSGGYEQYF. CDR3 in DNA: TGCGCCAGCAGCCAACCGACTAGCGGAGGCTACGAGCAGTACTTC.

The chain is built from TRBV16 and TRBJ1-2; no clear D gene. The CDR3 consists of 13 residues. The V end was cut by 3 bases, the J end by 2 bases, with 7 bases between. CDR1 is KGHSY, CDR2 FQNENV, per germline. CDR3 sequence reads: CASSQGSNYGYTF. In DNA, the CDR3 is TGTGCCAGCAGCCAGGGGTCAAACTATGGCTACACCTTC.

The chain couples TRBV14 to TRBJ2-7; D tentatively fits TRBD1 or TRBD2 (5 bases each). V was cut by 0 bases and J by 3 bases, with 12 bases left in between. The CDR3 has 15 residues. The germline CDR1 and CDR2 sequences are SGHDN and FVKESK. This chain's CDR3 is CASSQDWGSSYEQYF. The DNA of the CDR3 is TGTGCCAGCAGCCAAGATTGGGGGTCTAGCTACGAGCAGTACTTC.

The rearrangement uses TRBV5-4 and TRBJ2-4, with 10 bases aligning to TRBD2. This CDR3 has 14 residues. Germline assignment: CDR1 SGHNT and CDR2 YYREEE (reference sequence). The J segment lost 8 bases and the V segment lost 5 bases, leaving 7 bases of the junction unmatched. In DNA, the CDR3 is TGTGCCAGCAGGAAGCGGGGGGGCAAGGACATTCAGTACTTC. Its translation: CASRKRGGKDIQYF.

The chain links TRBV6-5 to TRBJ1-5, with D perhaps matching TRBD1 (6 bases). Germline CDR1 is MNHEY and CDR2 is SVGAGI. The V end was cut by 6 bases, the J end by 6 bases, with 15 bases between. This CDR3 contains 14 residues. CDR3 in DNA: TGTGCCAGCAGCTTCACAGGGTTTAGTCAGCCCCAGCATTTT. Translation: CASSFTGFSQPQHF.

The chain carries TRBV14 and TRBJ1-1; 10 bases match TRBD1. J gave up 0 bases and V 4 bases, and 2 bases lay outside the gene matches. This CDR3 comprises 15 residues. Germline values: CDR1 SGHDN, CDR2 FVKESK. The CDR3 DNA reads TGTGCCAGCAGCCTCGGGACAGGGGTGAACACTGAAGCTTTCTTT. It codes for CASSLGTGVNTEAFF.

The chain uses TRBV4-3 and TRBJ2-3, with 10 bases matching TRBD2. V shed 2 bases, J shed 4 bases, and the junction held 9 bases outside the gene matches. The CDR3 consists of 17 residues. Per germline, CDR1 LGHNA and CDR2 YSLEER. This CDR3 reads CASSQILAGGNSDTQYF. CDR3 bases: TGCGCCAGCAGCCAAATTTTAGCGGGGGGTAATTCAGATACGCAGTATTTT.

V usage is TRBV28 and J usage is TRBJ2-5, with D perhaps matching TRBD1 or TRBD2 (5 bases each). Germline values: CDR1 MDHEN, CDR2 SYDVKM. The CDR3 runs 13 residues. Trimming stripped 3 bases from V and 5 bases from J, with 10 bases between. CDR3 in amino acids: CASSFLGEETQYF. CDR3 nucleotide sequence: TGTGCCAGCAGTTTCTTAGGGGAGGAGACCCAGTACTTC.

The chain joins TRBV28 to TRBJ1-3; D not certain. V lost 6 bases to trimming and J lost 0 bases, with 12 bases between them. The germline V gene encodes CDR1 MDHEN and CDR2 SYDVKM. The CDR3 runs 15 residues. CDR3 nucleotide sequence: TGTGCCAGCAGGGAGGCAGGACTCTCTGGAAACACCATATATTTT. This sequence encodes CASREAGLSGNTIYF.

V and J are TRBV2 and TRBJ1-2; D is ambiguous. V lost 3 bases and J lost 3, with 8 bases in between. Germline lookup yields CDR1 SNHLY and CDR2 FYNNEI. CDR3 length: 13 amino acids. The CDR3 bases are TGTGCCAGCAGTGATTTAGACTACTATGGCTACACCTTC. Protein product: CASSDLDYYGYTF.